This TCR beta chain comes out of a study of T cells in Graves' hyperthyroidism and ophthalmopathy. About the research overall: Peripheral blood was acquired at first diagnosis, ahead of any therapy whatsoever.

Study results and limitations: Also found in blood were most expanded thyroid clonotypes above 0.001.

This clonotype appeared a few times. What it binds is not known. The TCR beta CDR3 regions underwent amplification using RNA transcripts as the source. The HTBI primer set was used in a first-round RT-PCR of the TCR CDR3. TCRdb itself ran the multiplex PCR reads through MiXCR, one entry per CDR3 protein. Here the sample spans around 270,000 distinct CDR3 sequences, roughly 20% being singletons. From germline, CDR1 is SGHRS and CDR2 YFSETQ. After removal of 7 bases from V and 6 bases from J, the junction contained 10 bases not matched to a gene. CDR3 size: 14 residues. Sequences were obtained from blood. This clonotype originated in a man aged 50 or older with Graves' ophthalmopathy. This sequence joins TRBV5-1 and TRBJ2-1, with TRBD2 matching 7 bases. The CDR3, as DNA: TGCGCCAGCGCGTCCCGGGGAGGGTCCAATGAGCAGTTCTTC. Translation gives CASASRGGSNEQFF.